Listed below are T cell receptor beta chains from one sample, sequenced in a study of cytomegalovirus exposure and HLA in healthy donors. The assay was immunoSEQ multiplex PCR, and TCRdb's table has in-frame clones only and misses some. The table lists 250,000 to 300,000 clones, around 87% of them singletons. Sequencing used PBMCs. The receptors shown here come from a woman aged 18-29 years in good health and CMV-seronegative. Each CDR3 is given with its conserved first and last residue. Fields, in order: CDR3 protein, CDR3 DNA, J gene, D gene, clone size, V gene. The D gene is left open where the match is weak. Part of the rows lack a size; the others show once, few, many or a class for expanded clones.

CASSDGLSSYNSPLHF | TGTGCCAGCAGTGATGGGCTGAGCTCCTATAATTCACCCCTCCACTTT | TRBJ1-6 | . | . | TRBV2
CASTGGAPWDEQYF | TGTGCCAGCACCGGAGGGGCACCCTGGGACGAGCAGTACTTC | TRBJ2-7 | . | . | TRBV28
CASSLFRGLAGGRETQYF | TGTGCCAGCAGCTTATTTCGAGGACTAGCGGGGGGGCGAGAGACCCAGTACTTC | TRBJ2-5 | TRBD2 | . | TRBV11-2
CASSPTGDNNSPLHF | TGTGCCAGCAGTCCTACAGGGGATAATAATTCACCCCTCCACTTT | TRBJ1-6 | TRBD1 | . | TRBV2
CASSGGISYNEQFF | TGTGCCAGCTCCGGGGGAATCTCCTACAATGAGCAGTTCTTC | TRBJ2-1 | . | . | TRBV5-8
CASKQGATNEKLFF | TGTGCCAGCAAGCAGGGGGCAACTAATGAAAAACTGTTTTTT | TRBJ1-4 | TRBD1 | . | TRBV28
CASSPSQKFLSGNTIYF | TGTGCCAGCAGCCCTAGTCAGAAGTTCCTTTCTGGAAACACCATATATTTT | TRBJ1-3 | . | . | TRBV5-6
CASKRGAGNEQFF | TGTGCCAGTAAGCGGGGGGCAGGGAATGAGCAGTTCTTC | TRBJ2-1 | TRBD2 | . | TRBV6-5
CASSPVGLAGPSLGNEQFF | TGCGCCAGCAGCCCGGTGGGACTAGCGGGGCCCTCCTTGGGCAATGAGCAGTTCTTC | TRBJ2-1 | TRBD2 | once | TRBV5-1
CASRVTGNGYNSPLHF | TGTGCCAGCCGAGTCACAGGGAACGGATATAATTCACCCCTCCACTTT | TRBJ1-6 | . | . | TRBV6-6
CASSPYLSGANVLTF | TGTGCCAGCAGCCCTTACTTGTCTGGGGCCAACGTCCTGACTTTC | TRBJ2-6 | . | . | TRBV7-6
CASGQQGATEAFF | TGTGCCAGCGGACAACAGGGGGCGACTGAAGCTTTCTTT | TRBJ1-1 | TRBD1 | . | TRBV5-6
CASAAYQETQYF | TGTGCCAGCGCTGCGTACCAAGAGACCCAGTACTTC | TRBJ2-5 | . | . | TRBV28
CASSVSTNEKLFF | TGTGCCAGCAGCGTCAGTACCAATGAAAAACTGTTTTTT | TRBJ1-4 | . | . | TRBV9
CASRRTGGAYEQYF | TGTGCCAGCAGGAGGACAGGGGGCGCCTACGAGCAGTACTTC | TRBJ2-7 | TRBD1 | . | TRBV2
CASSQAYGTAGNTIYF | TGCGCCAGCAGCCAGGCCTACGGGACAGCTGGAAACACCATATATTTT | TRBJ1-3 | TRBD1 | . | TRBV4-3